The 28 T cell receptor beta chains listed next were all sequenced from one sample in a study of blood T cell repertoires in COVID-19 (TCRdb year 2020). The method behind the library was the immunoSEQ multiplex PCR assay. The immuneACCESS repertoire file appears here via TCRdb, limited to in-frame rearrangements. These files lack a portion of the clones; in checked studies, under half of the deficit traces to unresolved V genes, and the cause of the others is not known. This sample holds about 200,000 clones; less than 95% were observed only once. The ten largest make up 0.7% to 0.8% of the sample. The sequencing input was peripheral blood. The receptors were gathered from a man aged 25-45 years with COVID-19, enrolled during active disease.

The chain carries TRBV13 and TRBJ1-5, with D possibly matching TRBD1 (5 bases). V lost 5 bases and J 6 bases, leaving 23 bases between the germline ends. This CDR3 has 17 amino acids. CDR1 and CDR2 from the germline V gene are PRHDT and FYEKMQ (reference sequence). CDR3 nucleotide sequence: TGTGCCAGCAGCAAACACCCAGGCTGGGGCAGTCCTCAGCCCCAGCATTTT. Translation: CASSKHPGWGSPQPQHF. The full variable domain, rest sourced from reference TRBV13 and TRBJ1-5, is AAGVIQSPRHLIKEKRETATLKCYPIPRHDTVYWYQQGPGQDPQFLISFYEKMQSDKGSIPDRFSAQQFSDYHSELNMSSLELGDSALYFCASSKHPGWGSPQPQHFGDGTRLSIL.

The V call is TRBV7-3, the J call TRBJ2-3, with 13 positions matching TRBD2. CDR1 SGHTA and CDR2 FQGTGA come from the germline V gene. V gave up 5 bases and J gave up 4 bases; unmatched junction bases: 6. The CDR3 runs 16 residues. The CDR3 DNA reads TGTGCCAGCAGCCCACTAGCGGGGGGGCCGCCAGATACGCAGTATTTT. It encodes CASSPLAGGPPDTQYF.

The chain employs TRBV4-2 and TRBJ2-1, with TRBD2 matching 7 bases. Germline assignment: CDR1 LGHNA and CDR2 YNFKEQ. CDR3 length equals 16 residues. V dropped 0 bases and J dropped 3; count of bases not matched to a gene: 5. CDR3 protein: CASSQDQSGDYNEQFF. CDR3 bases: TGTGCCAGCAGCCAAGATCAAAGCGGGGACTACAATGAGCAGTTCTTC.

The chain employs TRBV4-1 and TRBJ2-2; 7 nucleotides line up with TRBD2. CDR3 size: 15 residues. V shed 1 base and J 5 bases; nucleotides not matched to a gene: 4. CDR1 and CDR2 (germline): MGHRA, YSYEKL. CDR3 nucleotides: TGCGCCAGCAGCCAAGGCTGGGGGGGAACCGGGGAGCTGTTTTTT. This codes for CASSQGWGGTGELFF.

CDR3 residues: CASSLLEAGGLNNEQFF. The CDR3 nucleotides read TGTGCCAGCAGCCTCCTAGAAGCGGGGGGGCTAAACAATGAGCAGTTCTTC. The V and J genes are TRBV3-1 (or the pseudogene TRBV3-2) and TRBJ2-1; 10 positions agree with TRBD2. Germline loops: CDR1 LGHDT, CDR2 YNNKEL (reference sequence). The junction had 11 bases not matched to a gene; V was cut back by 4 bases and J by 5 bases. CDR3 length: 17 residues.

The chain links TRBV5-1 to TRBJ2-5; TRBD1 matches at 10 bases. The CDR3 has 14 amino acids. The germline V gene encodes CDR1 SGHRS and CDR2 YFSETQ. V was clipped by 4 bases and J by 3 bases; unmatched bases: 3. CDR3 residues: CASSTDRGKETQYF. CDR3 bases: TGCGCCAGCAGCACGGACAGGGGGAAAGAGACCCAGTACTTC. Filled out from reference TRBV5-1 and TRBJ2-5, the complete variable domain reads KAGVTQTPRYLIKTRGQQVTLSCSPISGHRSVSWYQQTPGQGLQFLFEYFSETQRNKGNFPGRFSGRQFSNSRSEMNVSTLELGDSALYLCASSTDRGKETQYFGPGTRLLVL.

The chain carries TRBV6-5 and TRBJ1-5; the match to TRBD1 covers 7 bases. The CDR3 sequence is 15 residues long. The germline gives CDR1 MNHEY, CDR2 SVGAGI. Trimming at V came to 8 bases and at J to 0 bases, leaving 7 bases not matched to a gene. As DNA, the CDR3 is TGTGCCAGCGGGACAGTAACGAATAGCAATCAGCCCCAGCATTTT. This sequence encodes CASGTVTNSNQPQHF.

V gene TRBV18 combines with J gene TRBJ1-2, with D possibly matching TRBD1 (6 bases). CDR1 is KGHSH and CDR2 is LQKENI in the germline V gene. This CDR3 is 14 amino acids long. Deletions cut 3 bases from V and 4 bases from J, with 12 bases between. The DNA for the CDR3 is TGTGCCAGCTCACCGACCGGGACAACCTATGGCTACACCTTC. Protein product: CASSPTGTTYGYTF.

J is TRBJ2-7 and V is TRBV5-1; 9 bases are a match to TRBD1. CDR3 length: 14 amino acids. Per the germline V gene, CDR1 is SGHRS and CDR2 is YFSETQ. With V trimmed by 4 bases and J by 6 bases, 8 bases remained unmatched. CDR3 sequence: CASSLAGQGGEQYF. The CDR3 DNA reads TGCGCCAGCAGCCTGGCGGGACAGGGCGGCGAGCAGTACTTC.

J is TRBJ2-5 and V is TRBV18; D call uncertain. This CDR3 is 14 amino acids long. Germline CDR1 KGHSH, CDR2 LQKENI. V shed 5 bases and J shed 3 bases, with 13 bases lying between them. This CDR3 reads CASSALGGEETQYF. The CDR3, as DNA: TGTGCCAGCTCAGCCCTAGGTGGTGAAGAGACCCAGTACTTC.

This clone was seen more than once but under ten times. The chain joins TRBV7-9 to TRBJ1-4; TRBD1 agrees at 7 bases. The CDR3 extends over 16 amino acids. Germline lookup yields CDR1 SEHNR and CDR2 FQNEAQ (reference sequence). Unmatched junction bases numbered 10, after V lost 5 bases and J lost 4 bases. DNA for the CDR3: TGTGCCAGCAGCCCGGGACAGTTCTCCGTTAATGAAAAACTGTTTTTT. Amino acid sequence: CASSPGQFSVNEKLFF.

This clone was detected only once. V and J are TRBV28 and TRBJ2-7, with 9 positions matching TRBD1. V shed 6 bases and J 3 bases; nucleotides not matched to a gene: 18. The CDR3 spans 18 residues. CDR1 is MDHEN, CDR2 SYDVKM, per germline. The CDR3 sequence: CASSEADRGKSRFYEQYF. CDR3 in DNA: TGTGCCAGCAGCGAAGCCGACAGGGGGAAAAGTAGGTTCTACGAGCAGTACTTC.

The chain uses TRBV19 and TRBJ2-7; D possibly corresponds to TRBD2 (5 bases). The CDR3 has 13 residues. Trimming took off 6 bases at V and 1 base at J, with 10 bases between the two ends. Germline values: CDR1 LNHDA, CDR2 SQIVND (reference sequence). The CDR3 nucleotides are TGTGCCAGTAGCCTCACTAGTTCCTACGAGCAGTACTTC. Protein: CASSLTSSYEQYF.

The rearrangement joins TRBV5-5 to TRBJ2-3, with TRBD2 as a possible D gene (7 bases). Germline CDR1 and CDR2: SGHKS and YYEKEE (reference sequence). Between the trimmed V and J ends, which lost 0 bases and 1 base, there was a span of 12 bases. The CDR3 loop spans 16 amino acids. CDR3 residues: CASSLAGGGGTDTQYF. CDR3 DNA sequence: TGTGCCAGCAGCTTGGCCGGCGGGGGCGGCACAGATACGCAGTATTTT.

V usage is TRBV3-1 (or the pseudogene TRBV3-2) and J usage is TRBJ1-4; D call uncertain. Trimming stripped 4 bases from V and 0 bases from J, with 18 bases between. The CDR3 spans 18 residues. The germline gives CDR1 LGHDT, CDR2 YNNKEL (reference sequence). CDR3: CASSLSGIPYATNEKLFF. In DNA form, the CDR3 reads TGTGCCAGCAGCCTATCGGGAATCCCCTACGCAACTAATGAAAAACTGTTTTTT.

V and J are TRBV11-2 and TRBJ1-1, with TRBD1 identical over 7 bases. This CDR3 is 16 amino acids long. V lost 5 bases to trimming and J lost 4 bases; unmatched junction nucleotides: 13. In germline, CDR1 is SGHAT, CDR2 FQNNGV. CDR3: CASSHIRQGRSTEAFF. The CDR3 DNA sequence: TGTGCCAGCAGCCATATACGACAGGGAAGATCCACTGAAGCTTTCTTT.

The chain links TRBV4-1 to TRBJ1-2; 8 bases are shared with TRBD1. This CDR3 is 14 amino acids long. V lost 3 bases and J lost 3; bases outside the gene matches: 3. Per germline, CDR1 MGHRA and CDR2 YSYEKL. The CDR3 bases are TGCGCCAGCAGCCAGGGACAGGTTGACTATGGCTACACCTTC. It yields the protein CASSQGQVDYGYTF.

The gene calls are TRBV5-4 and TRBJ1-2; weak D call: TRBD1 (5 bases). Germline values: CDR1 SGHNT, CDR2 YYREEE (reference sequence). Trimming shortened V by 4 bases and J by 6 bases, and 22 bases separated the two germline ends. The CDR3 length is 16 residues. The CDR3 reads CASSLGLGGPGDGYTF. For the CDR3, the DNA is TGTGCCAGCAGCCTGGGGCTGGGGGGTCCCGGGGATGGCTACACCTTC.

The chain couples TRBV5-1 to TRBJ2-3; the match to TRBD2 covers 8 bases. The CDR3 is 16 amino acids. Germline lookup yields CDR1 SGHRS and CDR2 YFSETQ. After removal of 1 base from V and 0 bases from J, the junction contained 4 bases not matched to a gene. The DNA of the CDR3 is TGCGCCAGCAGCTTGAGCGGGGGCCCTAGCACAGATACGCAGTATTTT. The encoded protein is CASSLSGGPSTDTQYF.

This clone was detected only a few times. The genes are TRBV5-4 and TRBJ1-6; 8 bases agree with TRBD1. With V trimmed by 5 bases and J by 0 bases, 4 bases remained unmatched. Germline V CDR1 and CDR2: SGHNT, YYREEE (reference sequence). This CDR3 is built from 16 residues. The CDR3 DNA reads TGTGCCAGCAGTCGGGACAGGAGCTCCTATAATTCACCCCTCCACTTT. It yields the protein CASSRDRSSYNSPLHF.

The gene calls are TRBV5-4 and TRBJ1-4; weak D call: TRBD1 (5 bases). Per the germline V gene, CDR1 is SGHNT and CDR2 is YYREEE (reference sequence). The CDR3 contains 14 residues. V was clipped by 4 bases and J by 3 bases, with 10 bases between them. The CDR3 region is CASSGGAANEKLFF. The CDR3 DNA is TGTGCCAGCAGCGGCGGGGCAGCTAATGAAAAACTGTTTTTT.

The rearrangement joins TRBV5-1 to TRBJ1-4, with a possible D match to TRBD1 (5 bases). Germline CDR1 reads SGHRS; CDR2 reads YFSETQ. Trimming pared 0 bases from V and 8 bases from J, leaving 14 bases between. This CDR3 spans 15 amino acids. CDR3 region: CASSLESTTGEKLFF. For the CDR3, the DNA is TGCGCCAGCAGCTTGGAATCAACCACAGGCGAAAAACTGTTTTTT.

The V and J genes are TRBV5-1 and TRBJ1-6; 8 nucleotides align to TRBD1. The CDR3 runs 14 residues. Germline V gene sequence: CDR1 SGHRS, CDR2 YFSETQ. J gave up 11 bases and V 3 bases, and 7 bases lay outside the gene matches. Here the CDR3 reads CASSSATGVPPLHF. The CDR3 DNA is TGCGCCAGCAGCTCGGCGACAGGGGTACCACCCCTCCACTTT.

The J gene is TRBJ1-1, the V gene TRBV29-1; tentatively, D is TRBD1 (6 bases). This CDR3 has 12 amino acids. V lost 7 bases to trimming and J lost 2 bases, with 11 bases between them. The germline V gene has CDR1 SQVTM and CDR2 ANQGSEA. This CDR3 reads CSAGQPNTEAFF. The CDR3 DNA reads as TGCAGCGCCGGACAGCCTAACACTGAAGCTTTCTTT.

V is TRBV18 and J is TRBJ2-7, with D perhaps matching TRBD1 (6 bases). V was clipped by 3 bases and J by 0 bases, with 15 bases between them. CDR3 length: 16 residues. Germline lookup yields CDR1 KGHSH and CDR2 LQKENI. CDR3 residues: CASSPFEQGNSYEQYF. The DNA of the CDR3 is TGTGCCAGCTCACCTTTCGAGCAGGGGAACTCCTACGAGCAGTACTTC.

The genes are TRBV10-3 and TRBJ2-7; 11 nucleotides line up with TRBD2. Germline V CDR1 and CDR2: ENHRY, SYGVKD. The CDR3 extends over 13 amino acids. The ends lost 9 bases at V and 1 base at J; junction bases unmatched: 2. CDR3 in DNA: TGTGCCATTCTAGCGGGGGGATCCTACGAGCAGTACTTC. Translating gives CAILAGGSYEQYF.

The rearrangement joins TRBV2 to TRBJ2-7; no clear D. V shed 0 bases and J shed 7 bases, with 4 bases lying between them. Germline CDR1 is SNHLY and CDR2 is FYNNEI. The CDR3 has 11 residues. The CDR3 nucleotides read TGTGCCAGCAGTGAAGCGCGGGAGCAGTACTTC. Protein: CASSEAREQYF.

The CDR3 reads CASSMVVVAGQNEQFF. The CDR3 DNA sequence: TGTGCCAGTAGTATGGTAGTAGTAGCGGGGCAAAATGAGCAGTTCTTC. The chain links TRBV19 to TRBJ2-1; 8 bases align to TRBD2. Looked up from germline, CDR1 is LNHDA and CDR2 is SQIVND (reference sequence). The trim removed 3 bases at V and 7 bases at J, leaving 11 bases unmatched. This CDR3 comprises 16 residues. The full variable domain, its missing parts supplied by reference TRBV19 and TRBJ2-1, is DGGITQSPKYLFRKEGQNVTLSCEQNLNHDAMYWYRQDPGQGLRLIYYSQIVNDFQKGDIAEGYSVSREKKESFPLTVTSAQKNPTAFYLCASSMVVVAGQNEQFFGPGTRLTVL.